This TCR beta chain was sequenced for a study of shared clonotypes between healthy human individuals. Study at large: The donors, a couple of women and a few men, were aged 18 to 49. Every donor yielded three CD4 naive, three CD4 memory, two CD8 naive and one CD8 memory plate.

Study-wide findings and caveats: Unshared clonotypes carried lower generation probabilities than those common to all four donors.

Clones were sequenced by immunoSEQ multiplex PCR, and TCRdb holds only the in-frame ones, with some missing. The table has approximately 530,000 clones, 90% to 96% seen once. The CDR3 covers 14 residues. V shed 3 bases and J shed 5 bases, with 13 bases lying between them. Germline V gives CDR1 MDHEN, CDR2 SYDVKM. In regard to this clone: What it binds is unknown.

CD45RA-negative memory and CD45RA+ naive subsets were split from the CD4+ cells. This sequence was found in a woman in her twenties or thirties in good health. J is TRBJ1-2 and V is TRBV28; D is unresolved. Sequencing used naive CD4+ T cells sorted from blood. The subset was: CD45RA+ positively selected. This chain's CDR3 is CASSFGPPGYGYTF. CDR3 nucleotides: TGTGCCAGCAGTTTCGGGCCCCCCGGGTATGGCTACACCTTC.